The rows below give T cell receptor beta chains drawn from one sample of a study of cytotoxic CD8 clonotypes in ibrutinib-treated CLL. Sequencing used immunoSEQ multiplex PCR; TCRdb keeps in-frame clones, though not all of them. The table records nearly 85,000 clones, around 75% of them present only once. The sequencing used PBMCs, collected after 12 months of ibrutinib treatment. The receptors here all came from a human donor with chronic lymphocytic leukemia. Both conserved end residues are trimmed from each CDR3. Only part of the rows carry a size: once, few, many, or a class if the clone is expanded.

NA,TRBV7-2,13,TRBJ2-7,ASSAGRGRTYEQY
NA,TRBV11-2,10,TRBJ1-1,ASSLLNTEAF
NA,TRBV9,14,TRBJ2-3,ASSVAGTLHTDTQY
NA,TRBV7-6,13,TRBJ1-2,ASSNPIRGPYGYT
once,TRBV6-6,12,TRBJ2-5,ASRKGQGRETQY
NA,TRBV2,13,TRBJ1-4,ASTPRTGEREKLF
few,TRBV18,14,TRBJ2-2,ASSPPGPPGARELF
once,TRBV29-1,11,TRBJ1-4,SAKGATNEKLF
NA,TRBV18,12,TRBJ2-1,ASSPPSGDNEQF
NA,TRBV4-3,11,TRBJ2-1,ASSPRGNTEQF
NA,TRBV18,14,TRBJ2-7,ASSAYSGESSYEQY
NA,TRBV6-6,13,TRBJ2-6,ASKKTTSGANVLT
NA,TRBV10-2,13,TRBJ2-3,ASSELVAHTDTQY
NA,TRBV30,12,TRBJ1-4,AWRDPATNEKLF
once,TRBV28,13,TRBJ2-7,ASSLRWGAGYEQY
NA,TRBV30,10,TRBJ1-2,AWSVQDYGYT
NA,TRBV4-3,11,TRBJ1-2,ASSQTGSGGYT
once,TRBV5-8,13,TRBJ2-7,ASSFRDRVRWEQY
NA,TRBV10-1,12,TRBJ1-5,ASSEGDRDQPQH
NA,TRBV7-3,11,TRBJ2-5,ASRGLAQETQY
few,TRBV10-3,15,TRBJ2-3,ATQTASGRAGGDTQY
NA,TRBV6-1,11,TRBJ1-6,AIRRDRDSPLH
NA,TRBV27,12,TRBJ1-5,ASSFKGANQPQH
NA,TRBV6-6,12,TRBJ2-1,ASRGGLPWNEQF
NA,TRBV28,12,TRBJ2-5,ASSTMGVEETQY
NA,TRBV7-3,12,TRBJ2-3,ASSSGTSGSAQY
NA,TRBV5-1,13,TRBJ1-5,ASSLGPGGGQPQH
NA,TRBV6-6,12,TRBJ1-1,ASRGGTENTEAF
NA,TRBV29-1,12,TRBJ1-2,SVEVQDYNYGYT
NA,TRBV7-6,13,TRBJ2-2,ASSPWGRTRRVLF
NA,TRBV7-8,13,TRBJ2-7,ASSPGGQGSYEQY
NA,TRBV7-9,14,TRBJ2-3,ASSLGGLAVADTQY
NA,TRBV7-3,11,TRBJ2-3,ASGGADTDTQY
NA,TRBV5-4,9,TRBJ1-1,ASRTGTEAF
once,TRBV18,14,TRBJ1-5,ASSPTGPRNTQPQH
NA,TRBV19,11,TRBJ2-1,ATRTSGTDEQF
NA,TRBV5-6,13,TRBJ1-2,ASSPTQGFGNGYT
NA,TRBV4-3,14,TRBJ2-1,ASSQDGLAGGNEQF
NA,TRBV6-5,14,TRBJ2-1,ASSYGRVATYNEQF
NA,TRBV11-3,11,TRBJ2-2,ASSLAITGELF